This TCR beta chain was recovered during a study of CXCR3-negative and CXCR3-positive naive CD8 T cells. Study observations and caveats: High diversity, comparable across both naive subsets, contrasted with much lower diversity in memory CD8+ cells. Against CXCR3-negative naive cells, CXCR3-positive naive cells showed more hydrophobic TRB CDR3s.

With regard to this clonotype: What it binds is not known.

The length of the CDR3 is 15 residues. Germline V gives CDR1 SQVTM, CDR2 ANQGSEA. Libraries were UMI-labeled 5' RACE TRB cDNA. TCRdb processed the 5' RACE reads again and assigns one entry to each CDR3 protein, with no DNA. In all, the sample yields about 150,000 distinct CDR3 sequences. The genes are TRBV29-1 and TRBJ2-3; TCRdb calls TRBD1, which cannot be checked without DNA. Sequencing was performed on naive CXCR3+ CD8+ T cells from blood. Subset defined: CD45RO-CCR7+CD27+CD95- naive CD8+ T cells expressing CXCR3 (TNR3+). The receptor's source is a human donor in good health. Some clones in this sample may be carry-over from other donors' samples. This chain's CDR3 is CSVGFGTFSTDTQYF.